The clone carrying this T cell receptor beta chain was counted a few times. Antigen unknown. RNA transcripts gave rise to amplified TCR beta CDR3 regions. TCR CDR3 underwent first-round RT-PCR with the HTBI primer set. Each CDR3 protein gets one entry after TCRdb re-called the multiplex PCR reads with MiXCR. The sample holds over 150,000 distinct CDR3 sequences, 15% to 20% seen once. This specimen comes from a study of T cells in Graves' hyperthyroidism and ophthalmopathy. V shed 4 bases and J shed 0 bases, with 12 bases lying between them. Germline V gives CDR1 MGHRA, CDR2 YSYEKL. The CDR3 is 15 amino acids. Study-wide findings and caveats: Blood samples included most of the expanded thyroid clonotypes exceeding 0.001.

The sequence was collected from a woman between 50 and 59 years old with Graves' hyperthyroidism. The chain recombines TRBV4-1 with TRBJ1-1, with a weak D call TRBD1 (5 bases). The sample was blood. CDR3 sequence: CASSRLDTVNTEAFF. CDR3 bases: TGCGCCAGCAGCCGATTGGACACCGTGAACACTGAAGCTTTCTTT.